The 27 T cell receptor beta chains listed next were all sequenced from one sample in a study of T cells in localized non-small cell lung cancer. The protocol was immunoSEQ multiplex PCR, while the TCRdb copy is restricted to in-frame clones and leaves out a portion. The data show about 2,800 clones, with about 39% seen just once and 9.5% to 10% held by the top ten. Sequenced here: lung tumor tissue, sampled before any cancer treatment. The receptor source for this set is a male donor at least 60 years old with stage I squamous cell lung carcinoma.

CDR3 residues: CASSFQAPGNTIYF. Here the CDR3 DNA reads TGTGCCAGTTCTTTTCAAGCGCCTGGAAACACCATATATTTT. The chain uses TRBV7-6 and TRBJ1-3; the D is unclear. This CDR3 has 14 amino acids. Trimming took 9 bases from V and 2 from J, leaving 14 bases between them. Germline V CDR1 and CDR2: SGHVS, FNYEAQ.

This clone is deemed medium-sized. The V and J genes are TRBV6-8 and TRBJ2-5; D tentatively reads TRBD1 or TRBD2 (5 bases each). The germline V and J ends were trimmed by 5 bases and 5 bases, with 21 bases remaining between them. This CDR3 has 16 residues. Germline CDR1 is MNHGY and CDR2 is SAAAGT. The CDR3 spells CASSGHDLGVRETQYF. The CDR3 nucleotides are TGTGCCAGCAGTGGGCACGACCTGGGGGTGAGGGAGACCCAGTACTTC.

This chain uses TRBV6-8 with TRBJ2-2; D may correspond to TRBD1 or TRBD2 (5 bases each). The CDR3 loop spans 14 amino acids. Trimming pared 6 bases from V and 5 bases from J, leaving 13 bases between. Germline assignment: CDR1 MNHGY and CDR2 SAAAGT. The chain's CDR3 is CASRRDGLTGELFF. CDR3 nucleotides: TGTGCCAGCAGGAGGGACGGCCTGACCGGGGAGCTGTTTTTT.

V is TRBV6-8 and J is TRBJ2-7; tentative D call: TRBD2 (5 bases). There are 13 residues in the CDR3. The V and J ends lost 10 bases and 3 bases respectively, with 16 bases between them. Germline V lookup: CDR1 MNHGY, CDR2 SAAAGT. Here the CDR3 reads CAIRLDSSYEQYF. The CDR3 DNA reads as TGTGCCATCAGATTGGACTCGAGCTACGAGCAGTACTTC.

The chain couples TRBV29-1 to TRBJ2-1; 9 bases agree with TRBD2. The V gene end was trimmed by 7 bases and the J gene end by 1 base; junction bases not matched to a gene: 2. This CDR3 has 13 amino acids. Germline V gene sequence: CDR1 SQVTM, CDR2 ANQGSEA. The CDR3 nucleotides are TGCAGCGGTAGCGGGGGATCCTACAATGAGCAGTTCTTC. Its translation is CSGSGGSYNEQFF.

Remarks on this clone: The same CDR3 arises from other DNA sequences in this sample as well. The chain carries TRBV19 and TRBJ2-3, with a tentative D call TRBD2 (6 bases). Germline V gene lookup returns CDR1 LNHDA and CDR2 SQIVND (reference sequence). The CDR3 is 11 amino acids. Deletions cut 9 bases from V and 4 bases from J, with 8 bases between. The CDR3 sequence is CASRLADTQYF. The CDR3 DNA reads as TGTGCCAGCCGACTAGCAGATACGCAGTATTTT.

The V and J genes are TRBV28 and TRBJ2-1, with TRBD2 matching over 16 bases. Losses at the gene ends were 7 bases for V and 9 bases for J; bases not matched to a gene: 12. The CDR3 totals 17 residues. Germline loops: CDR1 MDHEN, CDR2 SYDVKM. CDR3 amino acids: CASKPLPGLAGGSEQFF. The CDR3 coding sequence is TGTGCCAGCAAACCCCTCCCGGGACTAGCGGGAGGGAGTGAGCAGTTCTTC.

The V and J genes are TRBV25-1 and TRBJ1-3; 10 nucleotides agree with TRBD1. The CDR3 is 16 amino acids. J was trimmed by 3 bases and V by 8 bases; bases with no gene match: 10. Germline-derived CDR1 and CDR2 are MGHDK and SYGVNS. For the CDR3, the DNA is TGTGCCAGCGGGGTAGACGGGACAGGGGATGGAAACACCATATATTTT. Translating it yields CASGVDGTGDGNTIYF.

The sample holds one count of this clone. The rearrangement links TRBV19 to TRBJ1-1; D perhaps matches TRBD1 (5 bases). The V gene's germline CDR1 is LNHDA and CDR2 SQIVND (reference sequence). Trimming took 2 bases from V and 7 from J, leaving 23 bases between them. The CDR3 is 17 amino acids. The DNA of the CDR3 is TGTGCCAGTAGTATACAGAGACGGAGCGGGGGACCTGATGAAGCTTTCTTT. Its translation: CASSIQRRSGGPDEAFF. Full variable domain (missing parts from reference TRBV19 and TRBJ1-1): DGGITQSPKYLFRKEGQNVTLSCEQNLNHDAMYWYRQDPGQGLRLIYYSQIVNDFQKGDIAEGYSVSREKKESFPLTVTSAQKNPTAFYLCASSIQRRSGGPDEAFFGQGTRLTVV.

This clone came up a few times. The chain uses TRBV19 and TRBJ1-4, with D hard to call. Germline V gene data show CDR1 as LNHDA and CDR2 as SQIVND (reference sequence). The CDR3 totals 13 residues. The ends were cut back, 6 bases at V and 8 bases at J, with 13 bases in the middle. Written as DNA, the CDR3 is TGTGCCAGTAGGAATTCTGTAGGGGAAAAACTGTTTTTT. Translation gives CASRNSVGEKLFF.

This clone was counted only a few times. V usage is TRBV14 and J usage is TRBJ1-1, with 7 bases identical to TRBD1. V gave up 8 bases and J gave up 1 base; unmatched junction bases: 7. The germline CDR1 and CDR2 sequences are SGHDN and FVKESK. The CDR3 spans 14 residues. In nucleotides, the CDR3 is TGTGCCAGCTTTAGACAGGGAACGAACACTGAAGCTTTCTTT. As protein: CASFRQGTNTEAFF. Full variable domain (outside the CDR3, taken from reference TRBV14 and TRBJ1-1): EAGVTQFPSHSVIEKGQTVTLRCDPISGHDNLYWYRRVMGKEIKFLLHFVKESKQDESGMPNNRFLAERTGGTYSTLKVQPAELEDSGVYFCASFRQGTNTEAFFGQGTRLTVV.

This clone came up a few times. The rearrangement joins TRBV6-8 to TRBJ1-2; tentatively, D is TRBD1 (5 bases). Germline CDR1 and CDR2: MNHGY and SAAAGT. The CDR3 is 13 residues long. Trimming took 2 bases from V and 4 from J, leaving 8 bases between them. The CDR3 region is CASSYGTSYGYTF. The DNA of the CDR3 is TGTGCCAGCAGTTACGGGACGAGCTATGGCTACACCTTC.

The chain links TRBV15 to TRBJ1-5, with D hard to call. V shed 10 bases and J shed 3 bases, with 16 bases lying between them. The germline gives CDR1 LNHNV, CDR2 YYDKDF (reference sequence). The CDR3 loop spans 14 amino acids. CDR3 protein: CASSREGFNQPQHF. The CDR3 DNA follows: TGTGCCAGTAGCCGGGAGGGTTTCAATCAGCCCCAGCATTTT. The whole variable domain, filled in from reference TRBV15 and TRBJ1-5, reads DAMVIQNPRYQVTQFGKPVTLSCSQTLNHNVMYWYQQKSSQAPKLLFHYYDKDFNNEADTPDNFQSRRPNTSFCFLDIRSPGLGDTAMYLCASSREGFNQPQHFGDGTRLSIL.

V and J are TRBV19 and TRBJ1-5, with D possibly matching TRBD1 (6 bases). The germline V gene has CDR1 LNHDA and CDR2 SQIVND (reference sequence). CDR3 length: 13 amino acids. The ends were cut back, 4 bases at V and 7 bases at J, with 11 bases in the middle. The CDR3 bases are TGTGCCAGTAGTAACAGGGAGGGACAGCCCCAGCATTTT. It yields the protein CASSNREGQPQHF.

This clone was observed a handful of times. V is TRBV6-8 and J is TRBJ2-1; D is uncertain. V lost 7 bases, J lost 4 bases, and 14 bases lay in between. This CDR3 has 14 residues. Germline V gives CDR1 MNHGY, CDR2 SAAAGT. The CDR3 here is CASMGWGGYNEQFF. The CDR3 region has the DNA TGTGCCAGCATGGGGTGGGGTGGGTACAATGAGCAGTTCTTC.

The chain links TRBV27 to TRBJ1-2; D may be TRBD1 (6 bases). Germline V lookup: CDR1 MNHEY, CDR2 SMNVEV (reference sequence). The CDR3 spans 15 residues. Trimming took off 8 bases at V and 5 bases at J, with 21 bases between the two ends. This chain's CDR3 is CASAESRTVSYGYTF. CDR3 coding DNA: TGTGCCAGCGCTGAGTCCCGGACAGTCAGTTATGGCTACACCTTC.

This clone has more than one count but fewer than ten. The V and J genes are TRBV6-8 and TRBJ2-7; tentative D call: TRBD1 (6 bases). The CDR3 runs to 13 residues. V was pared by 8 bases and J by 3 bases, with 14 bases between. Per germline, CDR1 MNHGY and CDR2 SAAAGT. CDR3 nucleotides: TGTGCCAGCTGCCGGGACACCTACTACGAGCAGTACTTC. Residues: CASCRDTYYEQYF.

The sample holds a few counts of this clone. The J gene is TRBJ2-5, the V gene TRBV5-1; 11 bases agree with TRBD2. This CDR3 spans 14 amino acids. The V gene end was trimmed by 3 bases and the J gene end by 5 bases; junction bases not matched to a gene: 3. The germline V gene encodes CDR1 SGHRS and CDR2 YFSETQ. The CDR3 sequence: CASSSGLAEETQYF. As DNA, the CDR3 is TGCGCCAGCAGCTCGGGACTAGCGGAGGAGACCCAGTACTTC.

The chain couples TRBV19 to TRBJ1-1; D ambiguous. CDR1 LNHDA and CDR2 SQIVND come from the germline V gene (reference sequence). Between the trimmed V and J ends, which lost 3 bases and 1 base, there was a span of 12 bases. The length of the CDR3 is 15 residues. CDR3 DNA sequence: TGTGCCAGTAGTATGAGGGCTGGCGGGAACACTGAAGCTTTCTTT. Translated, it gives CASSMRAGGNTEAFF.

The gene calls are TRBV15 and TRBJ2-5; D may be TRBD2 (5 bases). Germline CDR1 and CDR2: LNHNV and YYDKDF (reference sequence). Trimming pared 0 bases from V and 8 bases from J, leaving 13 bases between. The CDR3 contains 14 residues. For the CDR3, the DNA is TGTGCCACCAGCAGAGAGGGGAAAAGCGGCACCCAGTACTTC. Its translation is CATSREGKSGTQYF.

The V and J genes are TRBV9 and TRBJ1-2; D call uncertain. Germline V gene sequence: CDR1 SGDLS, CDR2 YYNGEE. This CDR3 contains 12 residues. Trimming removed 6 bases at V and 0 bases at J, with 6 bases between. CDR3 sequence reads: CASNPANYGYTF. The CDR3 DNA sequence: TGTGCCAGCAACCCAGCTAACTATGGCTACACCTTC.

This clone was counted a few times. The gene calls are TRBV6-1 and TRBJ1-2; D gene uncertain. This CDR3 spans 15 amino acids. V was cut by 1 base and J by 2 bases, with 11 bases left in between. The germline V gene has CDR1 MNHNS and CDR2 SASEGT. The CDR3 coding sequence is TGTGCCAGCAGTGAAGGGGGAATACCCAACTATGGCTACACCTTC. As protein: CASSEGGIPNYGYTF.

On this clone itself: The junction and the germline gene differ at one end; a read error may be behind it. The V gene is TRBV6-8, the J gene TRBJ1-1, with a tentative D call TRBD1 (6 bases). The CDR3 contains 15 residues. CDR1 and CDR2 from the germline V gene are MNHGY and SAAAGT. The CDR3 bases are TGTGCCAGCAAGAAGGGACACCAAGGAGACACTGAAACTTTCTTT. Protein sequence: CASKKGHQGDTETFF.

This clone qualifies as medium-sized. The chain links TRBV2 to TRBJ2-6; no clear D. The germline gives CDR1 SNHLY, CDR2 FYNNEI. V lost 6 bases, J lost 0 bases, and 3 bases lay in between. CDR3 length equals 13 residues. Here the CDR3 reads CASSGSGANVLTF. CDR3 nucleotides: TGTGCCAGCAGCGGCTCTGGGGCCAACGTCCTGACTTTC. Full variable domain (remainder filled in from reference TRBV2 and TRBJ2-6): EPEVTQTPSHQVTQMGQEVILRCVPISNHLYFYWYRQILGQKVEFLVSFYNNEISEKSEIFDDQFSVERPDGSNFTLKIRSTKLEDSAMYFCASSGSGANVLTFGAGSRLTVL.

Comment on this clone: Other DNA sequences in the same sample also yield this CDR3. The genes are TRBV9 and TRBJ1-1, with D possibly matching TRBD1 (6 bases). The CDR3 is 13 residues long. Germline V gives CDR1 SGDLS, CDR2 YYNGEE. V was cut by 2 bases and J by 1 base, with 6 bases left in between. CDR3: CASSVTGNTEAFF. The CDR3 region has the DNA TGTGCCAGCAGCGTGACAGGGAACACTGAAGCTTTCTTT.

By frequency in the sample, this clone is medium-sized. V and J are TRBV6-8 and TRBJ1-1; D not certain. The CDR3 length is 17 residues. Trimming stripped 0 bases from V and 7 bases from J, with 21 bases between. Per germline, CDR1 MNHGY and CDR2 SAAAGT. Written as DNA, the CDR3 is TGTGCCAGCAGTTACTCGAACCAAGTAATCCGAGCGTTTGAAGCTTTCTTT. Translating gives CASSYSNQVIRAFEAFF.

The chain joins TRBV30 to TRBJ1-2; D remains ambiguous. This CDR3 has 11 residues. V dropped 3 bases and J dropped 8 bases, with 10 bases sitting between them. CDR1 and CDR2 from the germline V gene are GTSNPN and SVGIG (reference sequence). CDR3 nucleotides: TGTGCCTGGAGAGGAGGAGGGGGCTACACCTTC. Translating it yields CAWRGGGGYTF.